The 23 T cell receptor beta chains listed next were all sequenced from one sample in a study of blood T cell repertoires in COVID-19. TCRdb's copy holds only in-frame clones and misses some; the assay was immunoSEQ multiplex PCR. The sample has about half a million clones, approximately 85% seen once. Sequenced input: peripheral blood. Receptors were obtained from a human donor in a cohort sampled during active COVID-19.

This clone was recorded only once. V usage is TRBV30 and J usage is TRBJ2-3; the D gene is possibly TRBD2 (6 bases). Germline V gene sequence: CDR1 GTSNPN, CDR2 SVGIG (reference sequence). Trimming stripped 8 bases from V and 0 bases from J, with 15 bases between. The CDR3 extends over 14 amino acids. The CDR3 reads CAGGSGSSTDTQYF. Written as DNA, the CDR3 is TGTGCCGGGGGAAGCGGGTCTAGCACAGATACGCAGTATTTT.

The chain combines TRBV9 with TRBJ2-7, with TRBD1 matching over 9 bases. V shed 4 bases and J 2 bases; nucleotides not matched to a gene: 7. The germline V gene has CDR1 SGDLS and CDR2 YYNGEE. CDR3 length equals 15 residues. The CDR3 spells CASSPRGTGTYEQYF. CDR3 in DNA: TGTGCCAGCAGCCCCCGGGGGACAGGGACCTACGAGCAGTACTTC.

The V gene is TRBV6-1, the J gene TRBJ1-4, with 10 bases matching TRBD1. Germline CDR1 MNHNS, CDR2 SASEGT. This CDR3 region has 15 residues. V shed 2 bases, J shed 11 bases, and the junction held 8 bases outside the gene matches. CDR3 sequence: CASSERSTGGSKLFF. DNA for the CDR3: TGTGCCAGCAGTGAAAGGTCGACAGGGGGCAGCAAACTGTTTTTT.

The V gene is TRBV11-1, the J gene TRBJ2-1; 7 positions match TRBD1. Germline loops: CDR1 SGHAT, CDR2 FQDESV (reference sequence). V was pared by 3 bases and J by 10 bases, with 9 bases of the junction left unmatched. The CDR3 sequence is 14 residues long. Here the CDR3 DNA reads TGTGCCAGCAGCTTGGACAACAGGGGCAGGGAGCAGTTCTTC. Translated: CASSLDNRGREQFF.

The chain joins TRBV15 to TRBJ2-1; 8 bases are a match to TRBD2. The CDR3 sequence is 20 residues long. From germline, CDR1 is LNHNV and CDR2 YYDKDF (reference sequence). The V gene end was trimmed by 0 bases and the J gene end by 0 bases; junction bases not matched to a gene: 13. This chain's CDR3 is CATSRDLSPEREPSYNEQFF. The CDR3 region has the DNA TGTGCCACCAGCAGAGACCTCTCCCCTGAGCGGGAGCCCTCCTACAATGAGCAGTTCTTC.

V usage is TRBV30 and J usage is TRBJ1-6, with D maybe TRBD1 (6 bases). V was pared by 0 bases and J by 9 bases, with 9 bases between. This CDR3 is 13 amino acids long. Per the germline V gene, CDR1 is GTSNPN and CDR2 is SVGIG (reference sequence). The CDR3 is CAWSVGGGSPLHF. The CDR3 DNA reads TGTGCCTGGAGTGTTGGGGGCGGTTCACCCCTCCACTTT.

The gene calls are TRBV6-5 and TRBJ1-6, with TRBD1 matching over 7 bases. Unmatched junction bases numbered 4, after V lost 6 bases and J lost 5 bases. The CDR3 is made up of 14 amino acids. Germline V gives CDR1 MNHEY, CDR2 SVGAGI. The CDR3 sequence: CASSPGTDNSPLHF. DNA of the CDR3: TGTGCCAGCAGCCCAGGGACAGATAATTCACCCCTCCACTTT.

The gene calls are TRBV10-3 and TRBJ1-5, with a weak D call TRBD1 (6 bases). CDR3 length equals 15 residues. In germline, CDR1 is ENHRY, CDR2 SYGVKD. Trimming pared 2 bases from V and 7 bases from J, leaving 15 bases between. Written as DNA, the CDR3 is TGTGCCATCAGTGAGCAGGGGCAGGGCACCCAGCCCCAGCATTTT. Translation gives CAISEQGQGTQPQHF.

Comment on this clone: Other DNA sequences in the sample encode the same CDR3. The chain has TRBV19 and TRBJ2-7, with D tentatively TRBD2 (6 bases). V was trimmed by 3 bases and J by 2 bases, leaving 11 bases between them. The CDR3 spans 14 residues. Germline values: CDR1 LNHDA, CDR2 SQIVND (reference sequence). Here the CDR3 DNA reads TGTGCCAGTAGTATTGGCGGGGCGACCTACGAGCAGTACTTC. It specifies CASSIGGATYEQYF. Using reference TRBV19 and TRBJ2-7 for the parts outside the CDR3, the full variable domain is DGGITQSPKYLFRKEGQNVTLSCEQNLNHDAMYWYRQDPGQGLRLIYYSQIVNDFQKGDIAEGYSVSREKKESFPLTVTSAQKNPTAFYLCASSIGGATYEQYFGPGTRLTVT.

The V and J genes are TRBV5-1 and TRBJ1-1, with D possibly matching TRBD1 (5 bases). Germline lookup yields CDR1 SGHRS and CDR2 YFSETQ. The CDR3 consists of 15 residues. V lost 0 bases and J lost 1, with 10 bases in between. CDR3 DNA: TGCGCCAGCAGCTTGGTCAGGGTAGGGAACACTGAAGCTTTCTTT. Translation: CASSLVRVGNTEAFF. The whole variable domain, filled in from reference TRBV5-1 and TRBJ1-1, reads KAGVTQTPRYLIKTRGQQVTLSCSPISGHRSVSWYQQTPGQGLQFLFEYFSETQRNKGNFPGRFSGRQFSNSRSEMNVSTLELGDSALYLCASSLVRVGNTEAFFGQGTRLTVV.

V usage is TRBV19 and J usage is TRBJ1-5; tentatively, D is TRBD1 (5 bases). Looked up from germline, CDR1 is LNHDA and CDR2 is SQIVND (reference sequence). With 3 bases removed from V and 7 bases from J, the gap between germline ends came to 13 bases. The CDR3 has 14 amino acids. CDR3 nucleotide sequence: TGTGCCAGTAGTATGTCACGGGGGAGACAGCCCCAGCATTTT. Encoded protein: CASSMSRGRQPQHF.

V usage is TRBV10-3 and J usage is TRBJ2-7; TRBD2 matches 16 bases. Germline V gene sequence: CDR1 ENHRY, CDR2 SYGVKD. The J segment lost 2 bases and the V segment lost 10 bases, leaving 11 bases of the junction unmatched. There are 17 residues in the CDR3. The CDR3: CATGPGLAGGQTYEQYF. As DNA, the CDR3 is TGTGCCACCGGACCGGGACTAGCGGGAGGGCAAACCTACGAGCAGTACTTC.

The CDR3 DNA reads TGTGCCAGCTCACCCTCGGACAGGGTTGGCGAAAAACTGTTTTTT. It codes for CASSPSDRVGEKLFF. The V call is TRBV18, the J call TRBJ1-4, with TRBD1 matching 8 bases. Germline V gene sequence: CDR1 KGHSH, CDR2 LQKENI. The V gene end was trimmed by 3 bases and the J gene end by 8 bases; junction bases not matched to a gene: 8. CDR3 length: 15 residues.

The rearrangement links TRBV11-2 to TRBJ2-7; 10 bases match TRBD2. Germline lookup yields CDR1 SGHAT and CDR2 FQNNGV. With 6 bases clipped from V and 2 bases from J, the junction kept 4 bases outside the gene matches. The CDR3 loop spans 14 amino acids. This CDR3 is CASSRLAGPYEQYF. In nucleotides, the CDR3 is TGTGCCAGCAGTCGACTAGCGGGCCCCTACGAGCAGTACTTC.

This clone was recorded once. The chain uses TRBV6-6 and TRBJ2-7; D is ambiguous. Trimming took 0 bases from V and 4 from J, leaving 10 bases between them. The CDR3 sequence is 14 residues long. Per germline, CDR1 MNHNY and CDR2 SVGAGI (reference sequence). CDR3 in DNA: TGTGCCAGCAGTTACTCTATTACGGGTTACGAGCAGTACTTC. The encoded protein is CASSYSITGYEQYF.

The chain is built from TRBV5-1 and TRBJ2-3, with 11 bases that match TRBD2. The CDR3 is made up of 18 amino acids. The germline gives CDR1 SGHRS, CDR2 YFSETQ. The V gene end was trimmed by 3 bases and the J gene end by 5 bases; junction bases not matched to a gene: 14. CDR3 coding DNA: TGCGCCAGCAGCTCGCCGAAAATAGCGGGAGGGCCTGAAGATACGCAGTATTTT. Its protein is CASSSPKIAGGPEDTQYF.

The J gene is TRBJ2-3, the V gene TRBV19, with TRBD2 matching 8 bases. V gave up 4 bases and J gave up 5 bases; unmatched junction bases: 11. This CDR3 comprises 16 residues. Germline V gene lookup returns CDR1 LNHDA and CDR2 SQIVND (reference sequence). CDR3 sequence reads: CASSTGTGGVLDTQYF. The CDR3 nucleotides read TGTGCCAGTAGTACGGGTACGGGAGGGGTATTAGATACGCAGTATTTT. Looking up the rest from reference TRBV19 and TRBJ2-3 gives the full variable domain: DGGITQSPKYLFRKEGQNVTLSCEQNLNHDAMYWYRQDPGQGLRLIYYSQIVNDFQKGDIAEGYSVSREKKESFPLTVTSAQKNPTAFYLCASSTGTGGVLDTQYFGPGTRLTVL.

The chain has TRBV5-1 and TRBJ1-3, with TRBD1 matching over 10 bases. The V gene's germline CDR1 is SGHRS and CDR2 YFSETQ. The length of the CDR3 is 16 residues. The V segment lost 4 bases and the J segment 3 bases; nucleotides outside the gene matches: 7. CDR3 nucleotides: TGCGCCAGCAGCACTCGGACAGGGGGAGATGGAAACACCATATATTTT. Translating gives CASSTRTGGDGNTIYF.

The V gene is TRBV6-5, the J gene TRBJ1-1; 7 bases align to TRBD1. The CDR3 spans 15 residues. Germline V CDR1 and CDR2: MNHEY, SVGAGI. V dropped 7 bases and J dropped 3; count of bases not matched to a gene: 11. The CDR3, as DNA: TGTGCCAGCACCCGCCGAGGGGGCGCAGACACTGAAGCTTTCTTT. Protein sequence: CASTRRGGADTEAFF.

The J gene is TRBJ2-1, the V gene TRBV5-5; D might be TRBD1 (6 bases). The V gene's germline CDR1 is SGHKS and CDR2 YYEKEE (reference sequence). V dropped 0 bases and J dropped 10 bases, with 20 bases sitting between them. The CDR3 extends over 16 amino acids. The CDR3 DNA sequence: TGTGCCAGCAGCTTGGGGCCATCACAGGGAGCTAGGGAGCAGTTCTTC. Protein: CASSLGPSQGAREQFF.

The V call is TRBV7-9, the J call TRBJ1-2, with 7 bases aligning to TRBD1. This CDR3 comprises 14 residues. Trimming at V came to 1 base and at J to 4 bases, leaving 3 bases not matched to a gene. Germline-derived CDR1 and CDR2 are SEHNR and FQNEAQ (reference sequence). CDR3 amino acids: CASSLVGDSYGYTF. CDR3 bases: TGTGCCAGCAGCTTAGTTGGGGACAGCTATGGCTACACCTTC.

This chain links TRBV19 with TRBJ2-2; 11 bases match TRBD2. J lost 6 bases, V lost 1 base, and 1 base had no gene match. Germline lookup yields CDR1 LNHDA and CDR2 SQIVND (reference sequence). This CDR3 region has 15 residues. The CDR3 nucleotides are TGTGCCAGTAGTATAGGTAGCGGGAGGGCCGGGGAGCTGTTTTTT. It encodes CASSIGSGRAGELFF.

The V gene is TRBV10-3, the J gene TRBJ1-2; a possible D gene is TRBD1 (6 bases). Germline-derived CDR1 and CDR2 are ENHRY and SYGVKD. V was clipped by 4 bases and J by 4 bases, with 10 bases between them. CDR3 length: 13 residues. The CDR3 region is CAISGEGGYGYTF. In DNA, the CDR3 is TGTGCCATCAGTGGGGAAGGGGGCTATGGCTACACCTTC.